The 19 T cell receptor beta chains in this list originate from one sample, sequenced in a study of cytomegalovirus exposure and HLA in healthy donors. Both 60 Vbeta primers and 13 Jbeta primers went into the PCR. Here immunoSEQ multiplex PCR was the method, and the copy in TCRdb shows in-frame clones only, minus some. The table includes about 160,000 clones, 65% to 85% detected once. The specimen sequenced was PBMCs. These TCRs come from a male donor in good health and CMV-seropositive.

The rearrangement uses TRBV13 and TRBJ2-1; TRBD2 might be the D (6 bases). The CDR3 covers 15 residues. V lost 5 bases, J lost 4 bases, and 15 bases lay in between. Germline V gene lookup returns CDR1 PRHDT and CDR2 FYEKMQ (reference sequence). CDR3 region: CASSQGAGRYNEQFF. The CDR3 DNA follows: TGTGCCAGCAGCCAAGGGGCCGGGAGATACAATGAGCAGTTCTTC.

The chain combines TRBV18 with TRBJ1-6; no clear D. Germline assignment: CDR1 KGHSH and CDR2 LQKENI. There are 15 residues in the CDR3. V lost 0 bases to trimming and J lost 8 bases, with 11 bases between them. The CDR3 DNA reads TGTGCCAGCTCACCACCGGAGGGTCGGGATTCACCCCTCCACTTT. It yields the protein CASSPPEGRDSPLHF. Variable domain in full (rest from reference TRBV18 and TRBJ1-6): NAGVMQNPRHLVRRRGQEARLRCSPMKGHSHVYWYRQLPEEGLKFMVYLQKENIIDESGMPKERFSAEFPKEGPSILRIQQVVRGDSAAYFCASSPPEGRDSPLHFGNGTRLTVT.

This rearrangement joins TRBV29-1 to TRBJ2-5, with D unclear. V was cut by 2 bases and J by 5 bases, with 6 bases left in between. This CDR3 comprises 11 residues. CDR1 and CDR2 (germline): SQVTM, ANQGSEA. The DNA of the CDR3 is TGCAGCGTTGAACTTCGGGAGACCCAGTACTTC. This codes for CSVELRETQYF.

V gene TRBV19 combines with J gene TRBJ1-1; D call uncertain. The CDR3 has 15 residues. V lost 6 bases to trimming and J lost 0 bases, with 14 bases between them. Germline V gene sequence: CDR1 LNHDA, CDR2 SQIVND (reference sequence). In nucleotides, the CDR3 is TGTGCCAGTAGCAAACTGCCGGGAATGAACACTGAAGCTTTCTTT. As protein: CASSKLPGMNTEAFF.

The chain is built from TRBV15 and TRBJ2-1; TRBD1 agrees at 8 bases. From germline, CDR1 is LNHNV and CDR2 YYDKDF (reference sequence). The V and J ends lost 0 bases and 5 bases, in that order; junction bases with no gene match: 3. This CDR3 comprises 15 residues. CDR3 region: CATSREQGGHNEQFF. The CDR3 DNA reads TGTGCCACCAGCAGAGAACAGGGGGGCCACAATGAGCAGTTCTTC.

J is TRBJ1-2 and V is TRBV19; weak D call: TRBD1 (6 bases). Trimming shortened V by 7 bases and J by 0 bases, and 18 bases separated the two germline ends. Per germline, CDR1 LNHDA and CDR2 SQIVND (reference sequence). The CDR3 extends over 16 amino acids. The CDR3, as DNA: TGTGCCAGTAATGGATTCAAGGGACAACCTAACTATGGCTACACCTTC. It is translated as CASNGFKGQPNYGYTF.

This chain joins TRBV10-1 and TRBJ1-1, with 8 nucleotides matching TRBD1. Germline V gives CDR1 WNHNN, CDR2 SYGVQD (reference sequence). The CDR3 runs to 16 residues. Here the CDR3 DNA reads TGCGCGCGTGGTAACGACAGGGGAGGAGTGGACACTGAAGCTTTCTTT. Its protein product is CARGNDRGGVDTEAFF.

This clone was picked up a small number of times. V is TRBV28 and J is TRBJ2-7; 10 bases agree with TRBD2. CDR1 and CDR2 from the germline V gene are MDHEN and SYDVKM. The CDR3 covers 14 residues. Losses at the gene ends were 6 bases for V and 0 bases for J; bases not matched to a gene: 2. This CDR3 reads CASSSSGSSYEQYF. The CDR3 DNA sequence: TGTGCCAGCAGCTCTAGCGGGAGCTCCTACGAGCAGTACTTC.

The rearrangement links TRBV9 to TRBJ2-5; weak D call: TRBD2 (6 bases). Germline V CDR1 and CDR2: SGDLS, YYNGEE. CDR3 length: 15 amino acids. V lost 4 bases and J 4 bases, leaving 17 bases between the germline ends. The CDR3 reads CASSLEAGIGETQYF. CDR3 nucleotides: TGTGCCAGCAGCCTTGAGGCGGGAATAGGAGAGACCCAGTACTTC.

The rearrangement uses TRBV11-1 and TRBJ2-5; 9 nucleotides align to TRBD2. The germline gives CDR1 SGHAT, CDR2 FQDESV (reference sequence). This CDR3 is 16 amino acids long. The trim removed 1 base at V and 0 bases at J, leaving 3 bases unmatched. CDR3 coding DNA: TGTGCCAGCAGCTTAGGGGCTAGCGGGAACCAAGAGACCCAGTACTTC. This codes for CASSLGASGNQETQYF.

The rearrangement joins TRBV6-1 to TRBJ1-5; tentatively, D is TRBD1 (5 bases). This CDR3 spans 15 amino acids. The germline gives CDR1 MNHNS, CDR2 SASEGT. Trimming shortened V by 1 base and J by 11 bases, and 18 bases separated the two germline ends. In DNA, the CDR3 is TGTGCCAGCAGTGAAGGGCAATTGGAGGGGCAGGCCCAGCATTTT. Amino acids: CASSEGQLEGQAQHF.

This chain connects TRBV7-9 to TRBJ1-4; weak D call: TRBD1 (5 bases). The CDR3 runs 18 residues. Germline values: CDR1 SEHNR, CDR2 FQNEAQ (reference sequence). DNA of the CDR3: TGTTCCACCCACGCGGCTGGGGGGACCGATGCAACTAATGAAAAACTGTTTTTT. It specifies CSTHAAGGTDATNEKLFF. Looking up the rest from reference TRBV7-9 and TRBJ1-4 gives the full variable domain: DTGVSQNPRHKITKRGQNVTFRCDPISEHNRLYWYRQTLGQGPEFLTYFQNEAQLEKSRLLSDRFSAERPKGSFSTLEIQRTEQGDSAMYLCSTHAAGGTDATNEKLFFGSGTQLSVL.

This chain uses TRBV5-1 with TRBJ2-1; weak D call: TRBD2 (5 bases). The CDR3 length is 12 residues. Trimming pared 5 bases from V and 7 bases from J, leaving 10 bases between. Germline V gene data show CDR1 as SGHRS and CDR2 as YFSETQ. The CDR3 sequence: CASRGGSNEQFF. DNA of the CDR3: TGCGCCAGCAGGGGTGGGAGTAATGAGCAGTTCTTC.

This chain joins TRBV18 and TRBJ2-7; 11 nucleotides match TRBD2. CDR3 length: 16 amino acids. Per germline, CDR1 KGHSH and CDR2 LQKENI. V was pared by 6 bases and J by 3 bases, with 10 bases of the junction left unmatched. DNA for the CDR3: TGTGCCAGCTCCCTCCACCGCGGGACTAGCGGCTACGAGCAGTACTTC. It is translated as CASSLHRGTSGYEQYF.

There are a few counts of this clone. The chain is built from TRBV27 and TRBJ2-3, with D possibly matching TRBD2 (5 bases). CDR1 MNHEY and CDR2 SMNVEV come from the germline V gene (reference sequence). V lost 3 bases and J lost 4, with 8 bases in between. This CDR3 region has 13 residues. The CDR3 DNA sequence: TGTGCCAGCAGTTTCGGCGGGCCAGATACGCAGTATTTT. Protein sequence: CASSFGGPDTQYF.

V and J are TRBV7-3 and TRBJ2-1; TRBD1 matches at 9 bases. Per germline, CDR1 SGHTA and CDR2 FQGTGA. The junction had 3 bases not matched to a gene; V was cut back by 3 bases and J by 6 bases. The CDR3 runs to 14 residues. CDR3 in DNA: TGTGCCAGCAGCTTGGGACAGGGTGGCAATGAGCAGTTCTTC. It codes for CASSLGQGGNEQFF.

The chain joins TRBV6-9 to TRBJ2-3, with D possibly TRBD2 on 6 matching bases. The CDR3 loop spans 16 amino acids. Germline V gene lookup returns CDR1 MNHGY and CDR2 SVAAGI. The ends were cut back, 5 bases at V and 4 bases at J, with 19 bases in the middle. DNA of the CDR3: TGTGCCAGCAGTACCGGGAGCAAGAAGAATCCAGATACGCAGTATTTT. This codes for CASSTGSKKNPDTQYF.

This chain uses TRBV19 with TRBJ1-5; 9 nucleotides align to TRBD1. The V gene's germline CDR1 is LNHDA and CDR2 SQIVND (reference sequence). J lost 5 bases, V lost 6 bases, and 5 bases had no gene match. The CDR3 is 14 residues long. This CDR3 is CASRRDREDQPQHF. As DNA, the CDR3 is TGTGCCAGTAGAAGGGACAGGGAGGATCAGCCCCAGCATTTT.

This clone has just a few counts. This sequence joins TRBV6-6 and TRBJ2-7, with D unresolved. The CDR3 length is 14 residues. Germline CDR1 and CDR2: MNHNY and SVGAGI (reference sequence). V was trimmed by 8 bases and J by 0 bases, leaving 14 bases between them. The CDR3, as DNA: TGTGCCAGCCAGGCTAAAGTAAGCTCCTACGAGCAGTACTTC. Encoded protein: CASQAKVSSYEQYF.